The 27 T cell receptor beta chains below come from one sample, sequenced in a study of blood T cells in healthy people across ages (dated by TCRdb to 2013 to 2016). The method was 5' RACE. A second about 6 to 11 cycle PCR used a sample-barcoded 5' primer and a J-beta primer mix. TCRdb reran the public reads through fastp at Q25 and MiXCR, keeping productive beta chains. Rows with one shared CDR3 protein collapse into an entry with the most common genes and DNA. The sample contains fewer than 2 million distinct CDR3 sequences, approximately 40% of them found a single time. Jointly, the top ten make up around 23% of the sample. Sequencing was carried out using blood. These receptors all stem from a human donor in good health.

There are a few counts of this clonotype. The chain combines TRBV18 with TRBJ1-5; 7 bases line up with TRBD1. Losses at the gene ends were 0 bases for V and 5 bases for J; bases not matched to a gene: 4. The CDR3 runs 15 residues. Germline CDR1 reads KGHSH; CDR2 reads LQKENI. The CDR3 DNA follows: TGTGCCAGCTCACCACCAGGGGGCGGGGATCAGCCCCAGCATTTT. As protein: CASSPPGGGDQPQHF.

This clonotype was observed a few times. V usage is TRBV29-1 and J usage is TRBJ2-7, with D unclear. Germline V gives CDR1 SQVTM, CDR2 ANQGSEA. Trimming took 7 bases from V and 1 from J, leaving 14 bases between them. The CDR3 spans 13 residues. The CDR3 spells CSALRAESYEQYF. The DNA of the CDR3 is TGCAGCGCCTTGCGAGCAGAATCCTACGAGCAGTACTTC.

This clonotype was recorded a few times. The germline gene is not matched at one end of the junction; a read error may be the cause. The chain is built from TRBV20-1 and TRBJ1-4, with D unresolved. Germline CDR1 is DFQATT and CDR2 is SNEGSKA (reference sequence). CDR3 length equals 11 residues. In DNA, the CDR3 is TGCAGCGCTACCCTGGGTGAAAAACTGTTTTTT. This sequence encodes CSATLGEKLFF.

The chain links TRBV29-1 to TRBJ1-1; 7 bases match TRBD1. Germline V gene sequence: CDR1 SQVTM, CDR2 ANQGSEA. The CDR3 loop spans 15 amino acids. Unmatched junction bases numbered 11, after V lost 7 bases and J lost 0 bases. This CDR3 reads CSADETGIMNTEAFF. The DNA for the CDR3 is TGCAGCGCTGACGAGACAGGGATTATGAACACTGAAGCTTTCTTT.

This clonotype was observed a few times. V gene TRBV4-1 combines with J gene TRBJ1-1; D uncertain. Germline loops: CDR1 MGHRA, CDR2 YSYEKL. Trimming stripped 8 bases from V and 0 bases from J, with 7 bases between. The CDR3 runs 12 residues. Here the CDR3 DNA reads TGCGCCAGCCGTCGGGTGAACACTGAAGCTTTCTTT. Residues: CASRRVNTEAFF.

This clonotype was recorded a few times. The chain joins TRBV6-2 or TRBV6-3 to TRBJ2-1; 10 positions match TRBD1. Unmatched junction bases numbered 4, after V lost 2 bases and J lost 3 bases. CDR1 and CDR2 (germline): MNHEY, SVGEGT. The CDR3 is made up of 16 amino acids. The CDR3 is CASSYPTGGFYNEQFF. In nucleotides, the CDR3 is TGTGCCAGCAGTTACCCGACAGGGGGCTTCTACAATGAGCAGTTCTTC.

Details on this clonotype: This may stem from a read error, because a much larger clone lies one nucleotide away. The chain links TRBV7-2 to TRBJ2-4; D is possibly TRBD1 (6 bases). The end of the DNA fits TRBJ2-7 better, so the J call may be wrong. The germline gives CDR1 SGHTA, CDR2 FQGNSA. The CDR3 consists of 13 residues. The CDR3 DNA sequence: TGTGCCGGCAGCTTAACAGGGAACTACGAGCAGTACTTC. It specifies CAGSLTGNYEQYF.

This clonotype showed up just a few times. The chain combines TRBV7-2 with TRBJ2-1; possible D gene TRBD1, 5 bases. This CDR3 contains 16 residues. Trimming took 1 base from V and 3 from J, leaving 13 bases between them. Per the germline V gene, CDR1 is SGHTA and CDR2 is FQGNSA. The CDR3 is CASSLEVRTLYNEQFF. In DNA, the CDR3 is TGTGCCAGCAGCTTAGAAGTCCGGACACTCTACAATGAGCAGTTCTTC. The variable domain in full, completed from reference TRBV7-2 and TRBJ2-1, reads GAGVSQSPSNKVTEKGKDVELRCDPISGHTALYWYRQSLGQGLEFLIYFQGNSAPDKSGLPSDRFSAERTGGSVSTLTIQRTQQEDSAVYLCASSLEVRTLYNEQFFGPGTRLTVL.

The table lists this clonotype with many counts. The CDR3 here is CASSQHHNEQFF. DNA for the CDR3: TGCGCCAGCAGCCAACACCACAATGAGCAGTTCTTC. The V and J genes are TRBV4-1 and TRBJ2-1; D is unclear. V lost 2 bases to trimming and J lost 5 bases, with 4 bases between them. The CDR3 totals 12 residues. The germline CDR1 and CDR2 sequences are MGHRA and YSYEKL.

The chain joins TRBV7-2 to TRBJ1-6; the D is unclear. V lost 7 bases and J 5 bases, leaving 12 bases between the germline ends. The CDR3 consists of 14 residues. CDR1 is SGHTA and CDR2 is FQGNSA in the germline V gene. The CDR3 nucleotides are TGTGCCAGCACCCGAGTAATTAATAATTCACCCCTCCACTTT. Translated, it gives CASTRVINNSPLHF.

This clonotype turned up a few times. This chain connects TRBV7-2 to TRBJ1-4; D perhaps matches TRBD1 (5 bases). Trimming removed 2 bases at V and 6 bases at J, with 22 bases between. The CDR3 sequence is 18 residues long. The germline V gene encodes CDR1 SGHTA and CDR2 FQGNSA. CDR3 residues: CASSLYPGQAVDDEKLFF. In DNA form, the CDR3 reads TGTGCCAGCAGCTTATACCCAGGGCAGGCGGTAGATGATGAAAAACTGTTTTTT.

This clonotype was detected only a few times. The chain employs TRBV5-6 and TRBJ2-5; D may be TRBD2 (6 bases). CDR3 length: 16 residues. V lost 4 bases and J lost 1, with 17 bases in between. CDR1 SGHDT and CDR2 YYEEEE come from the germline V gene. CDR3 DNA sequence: TGTGCCAGCAGCACCTTACCTTTAGCGGCCCAAGAGACCCAGTACTTC. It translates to CASSTLPLAAQETQYF. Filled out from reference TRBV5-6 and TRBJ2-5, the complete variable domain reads DAGVTQSPTHLIKTRGQQVTLRCSPKSGHDTVSWYQQALGQGPQFIFQYYEEEERQRGNFPDRFSGHQFPNYSSELNVNALLLGDSALYLCASSTLPLAAQETQYFGPGTRLLVL.

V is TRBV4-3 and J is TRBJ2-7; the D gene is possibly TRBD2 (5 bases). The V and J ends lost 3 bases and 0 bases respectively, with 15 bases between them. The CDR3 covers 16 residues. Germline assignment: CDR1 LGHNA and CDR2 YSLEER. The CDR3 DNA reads TGCGCCAGCAGCCACCTAGACTACTTTTACTCCTACGAGCAGTACTTC. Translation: CASSHLDYFYSYEQYF.

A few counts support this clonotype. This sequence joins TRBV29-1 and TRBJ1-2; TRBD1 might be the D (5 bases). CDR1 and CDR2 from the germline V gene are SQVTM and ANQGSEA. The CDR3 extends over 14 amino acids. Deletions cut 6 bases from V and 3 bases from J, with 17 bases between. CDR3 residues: CSVRLAGTDYGYTF. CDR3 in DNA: TGCAGCGTCCGACTAGCGGGGACGGACTATGGCTACACCTTC. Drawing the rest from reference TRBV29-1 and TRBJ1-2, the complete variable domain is SAVISQKPSRDICQRGTSLTIQCQVDSQVTMMFWYRQQPGQSLTLIATANQGSEATYESGFVIDKFPISRPNLTFSTLTVSNMSPEDSSIYLCSVRLAGTDYGYTFGSGTRLTVV.

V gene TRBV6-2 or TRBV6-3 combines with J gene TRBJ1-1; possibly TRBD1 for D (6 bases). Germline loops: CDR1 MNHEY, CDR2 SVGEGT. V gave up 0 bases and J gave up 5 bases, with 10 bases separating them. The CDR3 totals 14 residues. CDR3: CASSYSTGQTEAFF. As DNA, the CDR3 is TGTGCCAGCAGTTACTCGACCGGACAGACTGAAGCTTTCTTT.

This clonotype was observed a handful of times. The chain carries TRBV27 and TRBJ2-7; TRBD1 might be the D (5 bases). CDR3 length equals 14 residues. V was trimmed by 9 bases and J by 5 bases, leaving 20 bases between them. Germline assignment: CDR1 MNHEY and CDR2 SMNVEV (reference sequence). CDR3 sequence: CARNNDQGLNEQYF. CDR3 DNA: TGTGCCAGGAATAACGACCAGGGTCTGAACGAGCAGTACTTC.

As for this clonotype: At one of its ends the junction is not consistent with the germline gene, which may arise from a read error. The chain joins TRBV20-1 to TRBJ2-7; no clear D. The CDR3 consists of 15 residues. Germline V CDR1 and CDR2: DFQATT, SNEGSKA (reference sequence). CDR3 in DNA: TGCAGTGCTGGAGATGTAACCTTTAGCTCCTACGAGCAGTACTTC. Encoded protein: CSAGDVTFSSYEQYF.

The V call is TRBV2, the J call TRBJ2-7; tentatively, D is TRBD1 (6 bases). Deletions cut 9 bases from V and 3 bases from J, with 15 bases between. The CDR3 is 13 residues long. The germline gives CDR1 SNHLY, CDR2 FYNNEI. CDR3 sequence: CASRTELFYEQYF. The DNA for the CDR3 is TGTGCCAGTCGGACAGAGCTCTTCTACGAGCAGTACTTC.

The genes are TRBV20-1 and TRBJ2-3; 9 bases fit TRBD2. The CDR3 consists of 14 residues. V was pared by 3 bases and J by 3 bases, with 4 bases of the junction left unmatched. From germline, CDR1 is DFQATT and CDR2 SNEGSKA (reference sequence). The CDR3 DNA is TGCAGTGCTAGCAAAAGCGGGGGGACAGATACGCAGTATTTT. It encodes CSASKSGGTDTQYF.

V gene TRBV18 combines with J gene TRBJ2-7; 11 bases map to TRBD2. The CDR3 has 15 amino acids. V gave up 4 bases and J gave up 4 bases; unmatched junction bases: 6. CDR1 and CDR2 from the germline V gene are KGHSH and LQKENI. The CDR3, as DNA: TGTGCCAGCTCACAACCCGGGACTAGCGGTTACGAGCAGTACTTC. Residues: CASSQPGTSGYEQYF.

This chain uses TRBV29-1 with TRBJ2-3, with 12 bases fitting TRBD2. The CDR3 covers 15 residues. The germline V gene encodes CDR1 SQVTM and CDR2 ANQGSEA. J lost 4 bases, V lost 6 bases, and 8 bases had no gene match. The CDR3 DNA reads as TGCAGCGTGATCCCTAGCGGGGGGGCCCCAGATACGCAGTATTTT. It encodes CSVIPSGGAPDTQYF.

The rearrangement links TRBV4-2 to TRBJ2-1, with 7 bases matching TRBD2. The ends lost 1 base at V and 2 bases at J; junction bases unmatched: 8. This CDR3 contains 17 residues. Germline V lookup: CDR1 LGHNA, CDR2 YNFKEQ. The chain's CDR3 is CASSQVSGWYAYNEQFF. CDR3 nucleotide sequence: TGTGCCAGCAGCCAAGTTAGCGGGTGGTACGCCTACAATGAGCAGTTCTTC.

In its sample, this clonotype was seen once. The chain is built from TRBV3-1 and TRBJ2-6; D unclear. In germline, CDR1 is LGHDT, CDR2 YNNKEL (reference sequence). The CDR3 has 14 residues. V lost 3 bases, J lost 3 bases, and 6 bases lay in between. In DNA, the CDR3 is TGTGCCAGCAGCCAGGGTGGTGGGGCCAACGTCCTGACTTTC. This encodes CASSQGGGANVLTF.

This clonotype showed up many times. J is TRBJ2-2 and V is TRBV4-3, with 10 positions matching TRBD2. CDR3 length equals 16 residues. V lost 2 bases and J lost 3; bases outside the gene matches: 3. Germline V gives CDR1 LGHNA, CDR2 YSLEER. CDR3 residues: CASSQNLAGDTGELFF. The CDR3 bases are TGCGCCAGCAGCCAAAATCTAGCGGGGGACACCGGGGAGCTGTTTTTT.

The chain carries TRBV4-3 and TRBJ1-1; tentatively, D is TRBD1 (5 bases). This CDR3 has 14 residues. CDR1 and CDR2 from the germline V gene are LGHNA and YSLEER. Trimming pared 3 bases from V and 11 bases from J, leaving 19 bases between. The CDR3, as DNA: TGCGCCAGCAGCCAGGACACGACGATCCCAATCGCTTTCTTT. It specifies CASSQDTTIPIAFF.

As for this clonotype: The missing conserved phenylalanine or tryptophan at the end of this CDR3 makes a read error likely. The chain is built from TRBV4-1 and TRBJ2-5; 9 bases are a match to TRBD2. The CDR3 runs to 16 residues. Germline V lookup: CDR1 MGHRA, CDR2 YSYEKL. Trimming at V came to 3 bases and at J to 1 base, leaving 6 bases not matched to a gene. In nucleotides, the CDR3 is TGCGCCAGCAGCCACAGCGGGGGGCCGCTCCAAGAGACCCAGTACTGC. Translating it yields CASSHSGGPLQETQYC.

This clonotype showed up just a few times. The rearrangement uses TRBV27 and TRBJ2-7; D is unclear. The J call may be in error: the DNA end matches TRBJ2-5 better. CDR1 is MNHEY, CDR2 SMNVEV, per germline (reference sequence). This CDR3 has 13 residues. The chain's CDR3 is CASSLSVWETQYF. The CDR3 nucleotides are TGTGCCAGCAGTTTATCCGTCTGGGAGACCCAGTACTTC.